This is a list of T cell receptor beta chains from one sample in a study of blood T cell repertoires in COVID-19. Profiling relied on immunoSEQ multiplex PCR, and the TCRdb table lists in-frame clones only, not all of them. The table lists 100,000 or so clones, around 84% of them singletons. Source material: peripheral blood. The receptors shown here come from a woman between 70 and 85 years old with active or convalescent COVID-19. Both conserved end residues are part of each CDR3. The D gene is left open where the match is weak. Clone size is stated in some rows and not others, as once, few, many or a class when expanded.

v_gene	abundance	j_gene	d_gene	CDR3aa	CDR3nt
TRBV2	NA	TRBJ1-2	TRBD1	CASSEADWTGGGYTF	TGTGCCAGCAGTGAAGCGGACTGGACAGGTGGGGGCTACACCTTC
TRBV29-1	NA	TRBJ1-6	NA	CSVGLGPGSPLHF	TGCAGCGTTGGTTTGGGTCCAGGGTCACCCCTCCACTTT
TRBV9	NA	TRBJ2-3	TRBD2	CASSANLAGGGTDTQYF	TGTGCCAGCAGCGCCAATCTAGCGGGGGGTGGCACAGATACGCAGTATTTT
TRBV18	NA	TRBJ1-2	TRBD1	CASSPVGTGSIGYGYTF	TGTGCCAGCTCACCAGTGGGGACAGGGTCGATTGGCTATGGCTACACCTTC
TRBV7-2	NA	TRBJ2-5	TRBD2	CASSFGGGALEETQYF	TGTGCCAGCAGCTTTGGCGGGGGGGCCTTAGAAGAGACCCAGTACTTC
TRBV5-5	NA	TRBJ1-1	TRBD1	CASSSRDRGWDTEAFF	TGTGCCAGCAGCTCCCGGGACAGGGGCTGGGACACTGAAGCTTTCTTT
TRBV29-1	NA	TRBJ1-3	TRBD1	CSVAGTADSGNTIYF	TGCAGCGTCGCAGGGACAGCCGACTCTGGAAACACCATATATTTT
TRBV7-9	NA	TRBJ1-4	TRBD1	CASSLRDRTNEKLFF	TGTGCCAGCAGCTTACGGGACAGAACTAATGAAAAACTGTTTTTT
TRBV4-3	NA	TRBJ1-2	TRBD1	CASSQPDRGTGYTF	TGCGCCAGCAGCCAACCAGACAGGGGTACAGGCTACACCTTC
TRBV28	NA	TRBJ2-3	TRBD1	CASSGTGYRTDTQYF	TGTGCCAGCAGTGGGACAGGGTATCGGACAGATACGCAGTATTTT
TRBV24-1	once	TRBJ1-1	TRBD1	CATSGPGQRNTEAFF	TGTGCCACCAGTGGACCGGGACAGCGGAACACTGAAGCTTTCTTT
TRBV30	NA	TRBJ2-3	TRBD2	CAWSGLAGGTDTQYF	TGTGCCTGGAGCGGACTAGCGGGGGGCACAGATACGCAGTATTTT
TRBV19	once	TRBJ2-7	TRBD1	CASSINKGAPYEQYF	TGTGCCAGTAGTATAAATAAGGGGGCCCCCTACGAGCAGTACTTC
TRBV6-2/TRBV6-3	NA	TRBJ1-2	TRBD1	CASSYTSGQGSYGYTF	TGTGCCAGCAGTTACACCTCGGGACAGGGGAGCTATGGCTACACCTTC
TRBV21-1	NA	TRBJ1-3	NA	CASRAGRGIDTIYF	TGTGCCAGCAGAGCGGGTCGGGGCATAGACACCATATATTTT
TRBV27	NA	TRBJ2-3	TRBD1	CASSYGGTGGDTQYF	TGTGCCAGCAGTTACGGGGGGACAGGGGGCGATACGCAGTATTTT
TRBV7-6	NA	TRBJ2-1	TRBD1	CASSLKFGDRTNEQFF	TGTGCCAGCAGCTTAAAGTTTGGGGACAGGACAAATGAGCAGTTCTTC
TRBV30	NA	TRBJ2-1	TRBD2	CAWSGLAGTSYNEQFF	TGTGCCTGGAGCGGACTAGCGGGAACCTCCTACAATGAGCAGTTCTTC
TRBV13	NA	TRBJ2-1	NA	CASSLGGGPYNEQFF	TGTGCCAGCAGCTTAGGGGGGGGGCCCTACAATGAGCAGTTCTTC
TRBV15	NA	TRBJ2-2	TRBD1	CATSIGQGEVGELFF	TGTGCCACCAGCATAGGACAGGGAGAGGTCGGGGAGCTGTTTTTT
TRBV14	NA	TRBJ1-4	NA	CASSSRHVTTTNEKLFF	TGTGCCAGCAGCTCCCGACACGTCACCACAACTAATGAAAAACTGTTTTTT
TRBV4-1	NA	TRBJ1-3	TRBD1	CASSQTGASGNTIYF	TGCGCCAGCAGCCAGACAGGGGCCTCTGGAAACACCATATATTTT
TRBV9	NA	TRBJ2-5	NA	CASSVRERTGETQYF	TGTGCCAGCAGCGTCCGGGAGAGAACTGGGGAGACCCAGTACTTC
TRBV20-1	NA	TRBJ2-1	NA	CSASFGRHNNEQFF	TGCAGTGCTAGTTTCGGCAGACACAACAATGAGCAGTTCTTC
TRBV11-2	NA	TRBJ2-5	TRBD1	CASSLGMDRGRETQYF	TGTGCCAGCAGCTTAGGAATGGACAGGGGACGGGAGACCCAGTACTTC
TRBV13	NA	TRBJ2-1	TRBD1	CASSHRTGRDFNEQFF	TGTGCCAGCAGCCACAGGACAGGGCGAGATTTTAATGAGCAGTTCTTC
TRBV18	NA	TRBJ1-5	NA	CASSPPSNSNQPQHF	TGTGCCAGCTCACCACCGAGTAATAGCAATCAGCCCCAGCATTTT
TRBV9	NA	TRBJ2-3	NA	CASSGEWGKTDTQYF	TGTGCCAGCAGCGGGGAGTGGGGTAAGACAGATACGCAGTATTTT
TRBV6-4	NA	TRBJ1-3	NA	CASSDPESSHSGNTIYF	TGTGCCAGCAGTGACCCCGAATCGAGCCACTCTGGAAACACCATATATTTT
TRBV5-1	NA	TRBJ2-2	NA	CASSLQGTGELFF	TGCGCCAGCAGCTTGCAGGGAACCGGGGAGCTGTTTTTT
TRBV3-1/TRBV3-2	few	TRBJ1-3	NA	CASSPRPSSGNTIYF	TGTGCCAGCAGCCCACGGCCTAGTTCTGGAAACACCATATATTTT
TRBV5-4	NA	TRBJ2-5	NA	CASSSPGRETQYF	TGTGCCAGCAGCTCCCCAGGGCGAGAGACCCAGTACTTC
TRBV7-9	NA	TRBJ1-3	NA	CASSLLTVGGDTIYF	TGTGCCAGCAGCTTATTAACTGTCGGGGGGGACACCATATATTTT
TRBV7-2	NA	TRBJ2-3	TRBD2	CASSLEGRGGSDTQYF	TGTGCCAGCAGCTTAGAAGGGCGGGGGGGGTCAGATACGCAGTATTTT
TRBV5-6	NA	TRBJ1-4	TRBD1	CASSSATGLNEKLFF	TGTGCCAGCAGCTCGGCGACAGGGCTGAATGAAAAACTGTTTTTT
TRBV28	NA	TRBJ1-4	TRBD1	CATGTGGATNEKLFF	TGTGCCACCGGGACAGGGGGTGCAACTAATGAAAAACTGTTTTTT
TRBV5-8	NA	TRBJ1-5	NA	CASRTEIDSNQPQHF	TGTGCCAGCAGAACAGAGATCGATAGCAATCAGCCCCAGCATTTT
TRBV19	NA	TRBJ2-1	NA	CASTPQARTNEQFF	TGTGCCAGTACCCCCCAGGCCAGGACTAATGAGCAGTTCTTC
TRBV2	NA	TRBJ2-7	NA	CASSGSGEVGEQYF	TGTGCCAGCAGCGGATCTGGGGAGGTCGGCGAGCAGTACTTC
TRBV7-6	NA	TRBJ2-2	TRBD1	CASSLVRTGGTGELFF	TGTGCCAGCAGCTTAGTGCGGACAGGGGGAACCGGGGAGCTGTTTTTT
TRBV4-3	once	TRBJ2-7	NA	CASSQDRSSSYEQYF	TGCGCCAGCAGCCAAGATAGGAGTAGCTCCTACGAGCAGTACTTC
TRBV5-1	NA	TRBJ1-3	NA	CASSLGQQNTIYF	TGCGCCAGCAGCCTCGGACAGCAAAACACCATATATTTT
TRBV30	NA	TRBJ1-1	NA	CAWSRQENTEAFF	TGTGCCTGGAGTCGTCAGGAAAACACTGAAGCTTTCTTT
TRBV7-6	NA	TRBJ2-5	NA	CASSSSGNSGQETQYF	TGTGCCAGCAGCTCGTCCGGGAATTCGGGACAAGAGACCCAGTACTTC
TRBV19	NA	TRBJ1-4	TRBD1	CASSIEGQGVGSTNEKLFF	TGTGCCAGTAGTATAGAGGGACAGGGGGTTGGGTCAACTAATGAAAAACTGTTTTTT
TRBV7-3	NA	TRBJ2-1	NA	CASSSTTGTLYNEQFF	TGTGCCAGCAGCTCCACAACCGGGACATTATACAATGAGCAGTTCTTC
TRBV5-1	NA	TRBJ1-2	TRBD1	CASSLEGTGGGYTF	TGCGCCAGCAGCTTGGAAGGGACAGGAGGCGGCTACACCTTC
TRBV9	NA	TRBJ1-1	NA	CASSVGGVGNTEAFF	TGTGCCAGCAGCGTAGGCGGAGTTGGGAACACTGAAGCTTTCTTT
TRBV20-1	NA	TRBJ1-6	TRBD1	CSASRGQGNSPLHF	TGCAGTGCTAGTAGGGGGCAGGGTAATTCACCCCTCCACTTT
TRBV5-4	NA	TRBJ2-1	TRBD2	CASSVPGTRENEQFF	TGTGCCAGCAGCGTACCCGGGACTAGGGAGAATGAGCAGTTCTTC